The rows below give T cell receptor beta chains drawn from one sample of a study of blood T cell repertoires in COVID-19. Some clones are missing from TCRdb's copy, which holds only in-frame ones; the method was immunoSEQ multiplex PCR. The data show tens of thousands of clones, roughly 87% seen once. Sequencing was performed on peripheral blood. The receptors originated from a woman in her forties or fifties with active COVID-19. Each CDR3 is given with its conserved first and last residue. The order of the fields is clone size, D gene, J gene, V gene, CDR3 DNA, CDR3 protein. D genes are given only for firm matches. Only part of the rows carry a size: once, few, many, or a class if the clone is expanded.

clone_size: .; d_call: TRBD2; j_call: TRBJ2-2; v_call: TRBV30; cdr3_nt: TGTGCCTGGAGGCGGGAGGGCACCGGGGAGCTGTTTTTT; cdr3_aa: CAWRREGTGELFF
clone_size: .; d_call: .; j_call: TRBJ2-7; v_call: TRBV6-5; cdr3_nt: TGTGCCAGCAGTTACGGGGCAGATGGCTCCTACGAGCAGTACTTC; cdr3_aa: CASSYGADGSYEQYF
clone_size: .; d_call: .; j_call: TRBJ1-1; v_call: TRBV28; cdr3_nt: TGTGCCAGCAGACGGGTCGCTGAAGCTTTCTTT; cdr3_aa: CASRRVAEAFF
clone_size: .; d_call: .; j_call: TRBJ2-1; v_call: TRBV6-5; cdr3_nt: TGTGCCAGCAAAACGGGAGCCGACAATGAGCAGTTCTTC; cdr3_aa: CASKTGADNEQFF
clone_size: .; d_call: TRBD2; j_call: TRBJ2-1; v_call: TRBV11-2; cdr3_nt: TGTGCCAGCAGCTTAGCCTCCGGGACTAGCAGTGAGCAGTTCTTC; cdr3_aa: CASSLASGTSSEQFF
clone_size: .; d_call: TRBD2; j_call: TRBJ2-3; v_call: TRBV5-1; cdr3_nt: TGCGCCAGCAGGGGAGGGACTAGCGGCACAGATACGCAGTATTTT; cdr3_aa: CASRGGTSGTDTQYF
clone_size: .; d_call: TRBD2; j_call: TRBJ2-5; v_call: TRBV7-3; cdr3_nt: TGTGCCAGCAGCTCGGGACTAGCGGGAGCGAATGGAGAGACCCAGTACTTC; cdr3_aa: CASSSGLAGANGETQYF
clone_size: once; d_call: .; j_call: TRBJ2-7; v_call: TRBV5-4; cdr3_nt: TGTGCCAGCAGCTTGGCTGGCGGGGTCTCCTACGAGCAGTACTTC; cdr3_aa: CASSLAGGVSYEQYF
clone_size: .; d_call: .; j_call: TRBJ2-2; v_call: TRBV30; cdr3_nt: TGTGCCTGCTCAGCAGGGTTAAACACCGGGGAGCTGTTTTTT; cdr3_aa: CACSAGLNTGELFF
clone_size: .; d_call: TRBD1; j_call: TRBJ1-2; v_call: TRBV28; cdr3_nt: TGTGCCAGCAGTCTCCTGACAGGGGGGTACTATGGCTACACCTTC; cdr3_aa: CASSLLTGGYYGYTF
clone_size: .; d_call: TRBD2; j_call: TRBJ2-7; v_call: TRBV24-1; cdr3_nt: TGTGCCACCAGTAGCGGGCGGGAGGTCACCAGCTCCTACGAGCAGTACTTC; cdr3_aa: CATSSGREVTSSYEQYF
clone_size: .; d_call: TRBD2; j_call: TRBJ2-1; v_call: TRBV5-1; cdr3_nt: TGCGCCAGCAGCTCCCTCGGACTAGCGGTTGGCAATGAGCAGTTCTTC; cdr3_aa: CASSSLGLAVGNEQFF
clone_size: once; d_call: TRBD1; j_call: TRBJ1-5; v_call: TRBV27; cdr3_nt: TGTGCCAGCAGTTCAGGGACAGGGGGATACAATCAGCCCCAGCATTTT; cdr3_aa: CASSSGTGGYNQPQHF
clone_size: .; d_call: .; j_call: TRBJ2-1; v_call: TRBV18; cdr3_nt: TGTGCCAGCTCACCACTGCTAGGGGGAAACAATGAGCAGTTCTTC; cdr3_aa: CASSPLLGGNNEQFF
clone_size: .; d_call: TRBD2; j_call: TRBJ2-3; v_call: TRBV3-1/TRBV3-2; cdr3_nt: TGTGCCAGCAGCCAGTACCGGGAGGGGGATACGCAGTATTTT; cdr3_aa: CASSQYREGDTQYF
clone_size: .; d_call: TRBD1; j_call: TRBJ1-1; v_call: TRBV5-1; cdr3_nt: TGCGCCAGCAGCTTGAGAGGTTCGTCCACAGGGGTTTTCTTTGATGAAGCTTTCTTT; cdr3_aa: CASSLRGSSTGVFFDEAFF
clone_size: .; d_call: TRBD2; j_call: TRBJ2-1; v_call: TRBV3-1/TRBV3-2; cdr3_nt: TGTGCTACTAGGGGCGGGAGGGCCGACAATGAGCAGTTCTTC; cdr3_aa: CATRGGRADNEQFF
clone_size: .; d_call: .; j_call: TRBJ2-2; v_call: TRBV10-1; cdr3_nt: TGCGCCAGCAGTGAGTCCAGGGCAGACACCGGGGAGCTGTTTTTT; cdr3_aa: CASSESRADTGELFF
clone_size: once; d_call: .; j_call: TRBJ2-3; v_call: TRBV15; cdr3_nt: TGTGCCACCAGCAGAGTATTGGGGGCCGGCACAGATACGCAGTATTTT; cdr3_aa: CATSRVLGAGTDTQYF
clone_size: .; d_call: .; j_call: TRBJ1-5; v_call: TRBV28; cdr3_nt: TGTGCCAGCAGTTTAAGGGGGGGAAGCAATCAGCCCCAGCATTTT; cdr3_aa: CASSLRGGSNQPQHF
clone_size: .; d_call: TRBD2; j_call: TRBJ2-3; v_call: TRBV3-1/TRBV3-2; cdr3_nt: TGTGCCAGCAGCCAACCCCGACTAGCGCAAGGCACAGATACGCAGTATTTT; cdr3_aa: CASSQPRLAQGTDTQYF
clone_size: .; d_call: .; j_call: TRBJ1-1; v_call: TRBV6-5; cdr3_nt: TGTGCCACCTCTCCGACAGGTTTGAACACTGAAGCTTTCTTT; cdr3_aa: CATSPTGLNTEAFF
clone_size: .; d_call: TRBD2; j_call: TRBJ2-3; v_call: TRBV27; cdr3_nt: TGTGCCAGCAGTCGGACTAGCGGGAGGGCCGGGGATACGCAGTATTTT; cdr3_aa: CASSRTSGRAGDTQYF
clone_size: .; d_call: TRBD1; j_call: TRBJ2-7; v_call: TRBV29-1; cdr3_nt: TGCAGCGTTGTCGGGACAGCTACCTACGAGCAGTACTTC; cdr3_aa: CSVVGTATYEQYF
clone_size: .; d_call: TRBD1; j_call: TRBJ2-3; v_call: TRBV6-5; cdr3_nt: TGTGCCAGCACCGACGACAGGGAAGGCACAGATACGCAGTATTTT; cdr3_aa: CASTDDREGTDTQYF
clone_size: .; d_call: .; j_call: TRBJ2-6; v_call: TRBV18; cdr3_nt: TGTGCCAGCTCACCACCGCCAGGGCCTCGCTCTGGGGCCAACGTCCTGACTTTC; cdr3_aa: CASSPPPGPRSGANVLTF
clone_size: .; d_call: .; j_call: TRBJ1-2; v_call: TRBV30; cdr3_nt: TGTGCCTGGACCCTGGGAGGGTTGGGCGGCTACACCTTC; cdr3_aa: CAWTLGGLGGYTF
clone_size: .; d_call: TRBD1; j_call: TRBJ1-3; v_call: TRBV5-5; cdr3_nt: TGTGCCAGCAGCGACCGGGACAGGCTCTCTGGAAACACCATATATTTT; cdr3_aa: CASSDRDRLSGNTIYF
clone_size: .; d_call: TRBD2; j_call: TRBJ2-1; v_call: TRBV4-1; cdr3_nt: TGCGCCAGCAGCCAAGCGTTCCGAGCGGGAGGATACAATGAGCAGTTCTTC; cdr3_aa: CASSQAFRAGGYNEQFF
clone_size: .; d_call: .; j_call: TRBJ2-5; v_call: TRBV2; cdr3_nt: TGTGCCAGCAGTGATAGTCCGAGAGGGACCCAGTACTTC; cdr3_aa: CASSDSPRGTQYF
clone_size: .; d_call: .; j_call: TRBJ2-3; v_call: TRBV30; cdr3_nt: TGTGCCTGGAGTGTCGTGTATGCGCGGGACACAGATACGCAGTATTTT; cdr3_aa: CAWSVVYARDTDTQYF
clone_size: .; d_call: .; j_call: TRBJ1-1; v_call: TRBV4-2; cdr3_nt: TGTGCCAGCAGCCAGACAGAAGACACTGAAGCTTTCTTT; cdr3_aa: CASSQTEDTEAFF
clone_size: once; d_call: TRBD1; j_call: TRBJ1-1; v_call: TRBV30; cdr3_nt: TGTGCCTGGAGTGTATCGCTCAGGGGGCTGCCTGAAGCTTTCTTT; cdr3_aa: CAWSVSLRGLPEAFF
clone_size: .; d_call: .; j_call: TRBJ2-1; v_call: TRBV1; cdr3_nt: TGCACCAGCAGCCCCTACGCTGGGCGGGATAGGGACTCCTACAATGAGCAGTTCTTC; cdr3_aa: CTSSPYAGRDRDSYNEQFF
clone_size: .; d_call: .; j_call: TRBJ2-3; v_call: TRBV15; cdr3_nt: TGTGCCACCAGCACCGGTTCTTTCGCGCAGTATTTT; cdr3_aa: CATSTGSFAQYF